What follows describes a single T cell receptor beta chain. What it recognizes is unknown. Each TCR beta cDNA library carried unique molecular identifiers. T cells, roughly 0.95 to 10 million of them, yielded hundreds of thousands of cDNA molecules. TCRdb ran MiXCR on the PCR reads and lists one entry per CDR3 protein. Of more than 450,000 distinct CDR3 sequences listed, around 40% were seen once; the top ten hold about 1.5%. V lost 4 bases, J lost 4 bases, and 6 bases stayed unmatched. Germline V gene lookup returns CDR1 SQVTM and CDR2 ANQGSEA. The CDR3 totals 13 residues. The sample is drawn from a study of post-analysis software for immune sequencing data. Study-level findings and limits: The normalized Chao1 diversity of multiple sclerosis patients was significantly lower than that of controls. TRBV5-6, TRBV5-1 and TRBV20-1 were among a handful of TRBV segments more frequent in patients than controls. Strong same-batch co-clustering of samples appeared with F measure clustering.

The sequenced material came from blood. The chain joins TRBV29-1 to TRBJ1-2; TRBD1 matches at 7 bases. This clonotype was obtained from a girl between 5 and 17 years old with multiple sclerosis. The CDR3 region is CSVGGGTVYGYTF. As DNA, the CDR3 is TGCAGCGTTGGGGGGGGGACAGTCTATGGCTACACCTTC.